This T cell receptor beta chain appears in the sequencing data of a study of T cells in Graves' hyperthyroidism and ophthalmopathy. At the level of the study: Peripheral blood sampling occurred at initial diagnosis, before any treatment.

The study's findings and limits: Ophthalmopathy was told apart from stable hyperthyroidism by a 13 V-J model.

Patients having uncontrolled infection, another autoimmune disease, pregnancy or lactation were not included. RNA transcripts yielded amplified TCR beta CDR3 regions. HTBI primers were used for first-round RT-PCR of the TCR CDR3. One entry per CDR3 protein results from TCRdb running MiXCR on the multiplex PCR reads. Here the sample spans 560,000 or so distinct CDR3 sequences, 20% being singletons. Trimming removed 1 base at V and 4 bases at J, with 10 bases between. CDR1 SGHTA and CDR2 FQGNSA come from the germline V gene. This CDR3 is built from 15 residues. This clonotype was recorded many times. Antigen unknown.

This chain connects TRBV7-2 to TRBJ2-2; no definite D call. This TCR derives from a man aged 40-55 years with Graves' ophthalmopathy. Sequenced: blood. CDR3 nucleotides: TGTGCCAGCAGCTTAGTTGCCAGCAGCACCGGGGAGCTGTTTTTT. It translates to CASSLVASSTGELFF.